A single T cell receptor beta chain is shown here with its context. Its target is unknown. This clone may be a read error of a much larger clone one base away. One entry per CDR3 protein results from TCRdb running MiXCR on the 5' RACE reads. The top ten clones hold roughly an eighth of a sample with approximately 9,200 distinct CDR3 sequences, around 5.1% of them seen once. These data originate in a study of spatial heterogeneity in lung cancer. In the study overall: Consistently, beta-chain sequences turned up in larger numbers than alpha-chain sequences did. Matched bulk RNA-seq provided a T cell module score, and TCR transcript counts in tumor regions correlated strongly with it. General study points: Tracking of tumor mutation counts was seen in expanded intratumoral alpha and beta TCR counts.

Time point indicated: sample taken at primary tumor resection. Unsorted whole RNA of tumor, nontumor lung or frozen PBMC was sequenced. CDR3 length equals 12 residues. V was clipped by 2 bases and J by 2 bases, with 4 bases between them. Germline V gene data show CDR1 as KGHSH and CDR2 as LQKENI. The chain is built from TRBV18 and TRBJ2-7; the D is unclear. The specimen was lung tumor tissue, collected at surgery. The source of this sequence is a female donor with early-stage non-small cell lung cancer. The CDR3 reads CASSPEAYEQYF. In DNA form, the CDR3 reads TGTGCCAGCTCACCAGAAGCCTACGAGCAGTACTTC.